The rows below give T cell receptor beta chains drawn from one sample of a study of radiation and T cells in renal cell carcinoma. Measured with immunoSEQ multiplex PCR; TCRdb has only the in-frame clones, and not every one. Among about 120,000 clones listed, more than 80% were seen once. Sequencing was performed on blood, taken from a patient whose treatment included radiotherapy and nephrectomy. These receptors all stem from a woman aged 55-75 years with renal cell carcinoma. CDR3s include the opening cysteine and the closing phenylalanine or tryptophan. D genes are given only for firm matches. Size is omitted from some rows. Given values are once, few, many or a class for expanded clones.

abundance	v_gene	j_gene	d_gene	CDR3nt	CDR3aa
NA	TRBV15	TRBJ2-1	NA	TGTGCCACCAGCAGGTTCCAAGGTGAGCAGTTCTTC	CATSRFQGEQFF
once	TRBV19	TRBJ2-3	TRBD1	TGTGCCAGTAGTACAGACGGTCGGGGACAGGGCGCAGATACGCAGTATTTT	CASSTDGRGQGADTQYF
NA	TRBV28	TRBJ2-1	NA	TGTGCCAGCAGTTTTTTAACAGGGAACAATGAGCAGTTCTTC	CASSFLTGNNEQFF
NA	TRBV11-3	TRBJ2-1	NA	TGTGCCAGCAGCCCAGGGGGGAGTCAGTCCTACAATGAGCAGTTCTTC	CASSPGGSQSYNEQFF
NA	TRBV4-2	TRBJ2-1	TRBD2	TGTGCCAGCAGCCCCCGACTAGCGGGAGACAATGAGCAGTTCTTC	CASSPRLAGDNEQFF
NA	TRBV27	TRBJ1-2	NA	TGTGCCAGCAGTTGGGACGGCGCTAACTATGGCTACACCTTC	CASSWDGANYGYTF
once	TRBV14	TRBJ2-1	NA	TGTGCCAGCAGCCTTGCGAATTCCTACAATGAGCAGTTCTTC	CASSLANSYNEQFF
few	TRBV10-3	TRBJ2-7	NA	TGTGCCATCACCGAAGGGGGGCCCTACGAGCAGTACTTC	CAITEGGPYEQYF
NA	TRBV30	TRBJ1-6	NA	TGTGCCTGGGGACCGCGCCATAATTCACCCCTCCACTTT	CAWGPRHNSPLHF
NA	TRBV2	TRBJ2-1	TRBD2	TGTGCCAGCACCCCCGGGCTAGCGGGAGTTGCCAATGAGCAGTTCTTC	CASTPGLAGVANEQFF
NA	TRBV28	TRBJ2-7	NA	TGTGCCAGCAAGCAGGGATCGGTCTACGAGCAGTACTTC	CASKQGSVYEQYF
NA	TRBV5-6	TRBJ2-7	TRBD2	TGTGCCAGCAGCTCGACTAGCGGTTCCTACGAGCAGTACTTC	CASSSTSGSYEQYF
NA	TRBV6-5	TRBJ2-7	TRBD2	TGTGCCAGCAGTTACTCTAGCGGGAGTTCCTACGAGCAGTACTTC	CASSYSSGSSYEQYF
NA	TRBV19	TRBJ1-6	NA	TGTGCCAGTAACGACCTCTCGTGGAATTCACCCCTCCACTTT	CASNDLSWNSPLHF
NA	TRBV9	TRBJ2-7	NA	TGTGCCAGCAGCGTAGGTGCACAGCAAACCTACGAGCAGTACTTC	CASSVGAQQTYEQYF
NA	TRBV4-2	TRBJ1-1	NA	TGTGCCAGCAGCCAAGGGGGGGGGCGCGGTGAAGCTTTCTTT	CASSQGGGRGEAFF
NA	TRBV9	TRBJ2-1	NA	TGTGCCAGCAGCGTAGGGGGAACAGGGAGGGGAGATGAGCAGTTCTTC	CASSVGGTGRGDEQFF
once	TRBV9	TRBJ2-1	TRBD2	TGTGCCAGCAGCCTTAGCGGGAGCCCCTACAATGAGCAGTTCTTC	CASSLSGSPYNEQFF
NA	TRBV5-1	TRBJ2-7	NA	TGCGCCAGCAGCCCGACGTGGGGGCTTTACGAGCAGTACTTC	CASSPTWGLYEQYF
NA	TRBV4-1	TRBJ1-5	NA	TGCGCCAGCAGCCAAGATGGGGTGGGCAATCAGCCCCAGCATTTT	CASSQDGVGNQPQHF
once	TRBV2	TRBJ2-7	NA	TGTGCCAGCAGTGAAAGTGAAGGACCCTACGAGCAGTACTTC	CASSESEGPYEQYF
NA	TRBV27	TRBJ2-4	NA	TGTGCCAGCAGTTATGGGATCGGAAACATTCAGTACTTC	CASSYGIGNIQYF
NA	TRBV6-5	TRBJ1-1	NA	TGTGCCAGCAGTTACCGGACGGCCCCGAAACCGGCTGAAGCTTTCTTT	CASSYRTAPKPAEAFF
NA	TRBV18	TRBJ1-5	NA	TGTGCCAGCTCACCTTCCCGGCTTACTCATAGCAATCAGCCCCAGCATTTT	CASSPSRLTHSNQPQHF
NA	TRBV5-1	TRBJ1-4	NA	TGCGCCAGCAAAAGACAGGAGAATGAAAAACTGTTTTTT	CASKRQENEKLFF
NA	TRBV6-6	TRBJ1-1	NA	TGTGCCAGCAGTTACTCGGGGCGAGCTTTCTTT	CASSYSGRAFF
NA	TRBV28	TRBJ1-2	TRBD1	TGTGCCAGCACCCCAGGGGACAGGAGGGGTGGCTACACCTTC	CASTPGDRRGGYTF
NA	TRBV19	TRBJ1-2	NA	TGTGCCAGTAGTATATCTGCAGGTCCGAACTATGGCTACACCTTC	CASSISAGPNYGYTF
NA	TRBV7-9	TRBJ2-2	NA	TGTGCCAGCAGCTTAGAAGGGTGGACCGGGGAGCTGTTTTTT	CASSLEGWTGELFF
once	TRBV29-1	TRBJ2-1	NA	TGCAGCGTCCAAGCCCTTTCTAGCGATGAGCAGTTCTTC	CSVQALSSDEQFF
few	TRBV28	TRBJ1-1	NA	TGTGCCAGCAGCCTTGGGGCGAGGACTGAAGCTTTCTTT	CASSLGARTEAFF
NA	TRBV6-5	TRBJ2-1	NA	TGTGCCAGCAGTGAATTAGGTGAGCAGTTCTTC	CASSELGEQFF
few	TRBV6-5	TRBJ2-2	NA	TGTGCCAGCAGTCGGACCGGGGAGCTGTTTTTT	CASSRTGELFF
NA	TRBV15	TRBJ1-3	NA	TGTGCCACCAGCAGAGGCGGGGCTGGAAACACCATATATTTT	CATSRGGAGNTIYF
NA	TRBV6-6	TRBJ1-5	NA	TGTGCCAGCAGTCCCCTTGGAAGCAATCAGCCCCAGCATTTT	CASSPLGSNQPQHF
NA	TRBV6-6	TRBJ2-3	TRBD2	TGTGCCAGCAGCCCCACTAGCGGGGGTCAGACAGATACGCAGTATTTT	CASSPTSGGQTDTQYF
NA	TRBV5-5	TRBJ1-5	NA	TGTGCCAGCGTGCCCCAGCATTTT	CASVPQHF
NA	TRBV27	TRBJ2-4	NA	TGTGCCAGCAGGGGACCTCGAGGGGGGGAGAAGAAAAACATTCAGTACTTC	CASRGPRGGEKKNIQYF
NA	TRBV18	TRBJ2-7	TRBD1	TGTGCCAGCTCACCCGGACAGGGACGAGAGTACGAGCAGTACTTC	CASSPGQGREYEQYF
NA	TRBV7-9	TRBJ2-7	TRBD2	TGTGCCACCCATAGGGCGGGAGAGTACGAGCAGTACTTC	CATHRAGEYEQYF
NA	TRBV28	TRBJ1-5	NA	TGTGCCAGCAGCCCCCCGGGGGGGGAGGTCCAGCCCCAGCATTTT	CASSPPGGEVQPQHF
NA	TRBV11-3	TRBJ2-7	NA	TGTGCCAGCAGCCCTGGGCGAGGCTCCCAGAGCTCCTACGAGCAGTACTTC	CASSPGRGSQSSYEQYF
NA	TRBV4-2	TRBJ1-1	NA	TGTGCCAGCAGCCCCTTAGGTTCAGGGGCCCCTGAAGCTTTCTTT	CASSPLGSGAPEAFF
NA	TRBV19	TRBJ1-5	NA	TGTGCCAGTAGTATTGAGCAGTCCAATCAGCCCCAGCATTTT	CASSIEQSNQPQHF
NA	TRBV5-1	TRBJ2-5	NA	TGCGCCAGCAGCTTCGGGGGAGTCGGAGAGACCCAGTACTTC	CASSFGGVGETQYF
NA	TRBV7-9	TRBJ2-7	TRBD2	TGTGCCAGCAGCTTGCTCCCCGGGACTACAACGGTCTACGAGCAGTACTTC	CASSLLPGTTTVYEQYF
few	TRBV28	TRBJ1-2	NA	TGTGCCAGCAGGCGACCTGACAGCGAGGGCTACACCTTC	CASRRPDSEGYTF
NA	TRBV7-2	TRBJ2-7	NA	TGTGCCAGCAGTTATATTTGGGGGCCCCACGAGCAGTACTTC	CASSYIWGPHEQYF
few	TRBV28	TRBJ1-2	NA	TGTGCCAGCATTCGACAGCCCTATGGCTACACCTTC	CASIRQPYGYTF
NA	TRBV19	TRBJ2-3	NA	TGTGCCAGTAGCCCTGACTACCCTCTCGGGGATACGCAGTATTTT	CASSPDYPLGDTQYF
NA	TRBV6-5	TRBJ1-2	NA	TGTGCCAGCAGTTCCAGGGGAGGGAACTATGGCTACACCTTC	CASSSRGGNYGYTF
NA	TRBV5-6	TRBJ1-1	NA	TGTGCCAGCAGCTTACTGAACACTGAAGCTTTCTTT	CASSLLNTEAFF
NA	TRBV2	TRBJ2-5	TRBD2	TGTGCCAGCAGTGATAGCGGGGGGCGCGAGACCCAGTACTTC	CASSDSGGRETQYF